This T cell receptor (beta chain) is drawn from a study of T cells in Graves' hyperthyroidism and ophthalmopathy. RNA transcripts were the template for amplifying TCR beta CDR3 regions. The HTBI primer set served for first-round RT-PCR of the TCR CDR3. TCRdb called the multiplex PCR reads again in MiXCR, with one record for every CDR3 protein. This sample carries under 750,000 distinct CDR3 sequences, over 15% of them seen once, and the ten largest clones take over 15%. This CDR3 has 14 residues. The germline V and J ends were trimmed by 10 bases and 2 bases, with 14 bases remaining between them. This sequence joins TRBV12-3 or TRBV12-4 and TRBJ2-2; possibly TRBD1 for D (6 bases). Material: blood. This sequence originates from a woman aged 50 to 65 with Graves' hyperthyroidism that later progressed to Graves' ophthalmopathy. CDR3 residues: CANTRDTNTGELFF. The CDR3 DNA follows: TGTGCCAACACCCGGGACACCAACACCGGGGAGCTGTTTTTT.